Below are 6 T cell receptor beta chains sequenced from a single sample in a study of blood T cell repertoires in COVID-19. Clones were sequenced by immunoSEQ multiplex PCR, and TCRdb holds only the in-frame ones, with some missing. This repertoire shows 200,000 to 300,000 clones, approximately 88% found once; its top ten account for 2% to 3%. Sequences were obtained from PBMCs or T cells enriched from blood (not recorded which). Receptors originate from a woman in her forties with acute COVID-19.

V gene TRBV6-2 or TRBV6-3 combines with J gene TRBJ2-7, with 8 bases that match TRBD2. This CDR3 spans 15 amino acids. Germline CDR1 MNHEY, CDR2 SVGEGT. After removal of 6 bases from V and 0 bases from J, the junction contained 7 bases not matched to a gene. Written as DNA, the CDR3 is TGTGCCAGCAGGCCTAGCGGGCCAAGCTCCTACGAGCAGTACGTC. It specifies CASRPSGPSSYEQYV.

V usage is TRBV2 and J usage is TRBJ1-2, with 9 bases that match TRBD1. The trim removed 5 bases at V and 2 bases at J, leaving 6 bases unmatched. Germline-derived CDR1 and CDR2 are SNHLY and FYNNEI. The CDR3 spans 15 residues. CDR3 in DNA: TGTGCCAGCAGTCTCCAGACAGGGGGGAACTATGGCTACACCTTC. This gives the protein CASSLQTGGNYGYTF.

The chain combines TRBV9 with TRBJ2-2, with 10 positions matching TRBD2. Germline V gives CDR1 SGDLS, CDR2 YYNGEE. This CDR3 contains 17 residues. V shed 4 bases and J 5 bases; nucleotides not matched to a gene: 11. For the CDR3, the DNA is TGTGCCAGCAGCCCCCGGGCTAGCGGGGGTAAAACCGGGGAGCTGTTTTTT. Translating it yields CASSPRASGGKTGELFF.

The chain has TRBV7-2 and TRBJ1-6; D is unresolved. Between the trimmed V and J ends, which lost 1 base and 0 bases, there was a span of 7 bases. Germline V CDR1 and CDR2: SGHTA, FQGNSA. This CDR3 region has 16 residues. The CDR3 reads CASSLDGSSYNSPLHF. For the CDR3, the DNA is TGTGCCAGCAGCTTAGATGGGAGCTCCTATAATTCACCCCTCCACTTT.

The rearrangement links TRBV6-5 to TRBJ1-5; weak D call: TRBD1 (6 bases). Germline V gene data show CDR1 as MNHEY and CDR2 as SVGAGI. V was clipped by 8 bases and J by 4 bases, with 12 bases between them. CDR3 length: 13 residues. The CDR3 DNA reads TGTGCCAGCTCCGGGGGGGCAAATCAGCCCCAGCATTTT. Amino acid sequence: CASSGGANQPQHF.

The chain employs TRBV15 and TRBJ2-1; a weak D match, TRBD2 (6 bases). This CDR3 has 13 residues. The V and J ends lost 0 bases and 8 bases respectively, with 8 bases between them. CDR1 is LNHNV, CDR2 YYDKDF, per germline (reference sequence). CDR3 sequence reads: CATSRDPGDEQFF. DNA of the CDR3: TGTGCCACCAGCAGAGATCCGGGAGATGAGCAGTTCTTC.